The present T cell receptor (beta chain) was sequenced within a study of shared clonotypes between healthy human individuals. Clones were read by immunoSEQ multiplex PCR, and TCRdb kept only the in-frame ones, dropping some. The top ten clones hold about 1.1% of a sample with 2 million or so clones, 85% to 95% of them seen once. CDR1 is SGDLS, CDR2 YYNGEE, per germline. CDR3 length equals 14 residues. V lost 0 bases to trimming and J lost 3 bases, with 7 bases between them. Naive-designated CD8 cells lacked CD45RO, were positively enriched for CCR7, and omitted terminally differentiated effector memory CD45RA+ cells.

V usage is TRBV9 and J usage is TRBJ1-3; D not resolved. The receptor was isolated from a young man in good health. Sequenced material: naive CD8+ T cells sorted from blood. Here the CDR3 DNA reads TGTGCCAGCAGCGTAGCGACTTTTGGAAACACCATATATTTT. Translating it yields CASSVATFGNTIYF.